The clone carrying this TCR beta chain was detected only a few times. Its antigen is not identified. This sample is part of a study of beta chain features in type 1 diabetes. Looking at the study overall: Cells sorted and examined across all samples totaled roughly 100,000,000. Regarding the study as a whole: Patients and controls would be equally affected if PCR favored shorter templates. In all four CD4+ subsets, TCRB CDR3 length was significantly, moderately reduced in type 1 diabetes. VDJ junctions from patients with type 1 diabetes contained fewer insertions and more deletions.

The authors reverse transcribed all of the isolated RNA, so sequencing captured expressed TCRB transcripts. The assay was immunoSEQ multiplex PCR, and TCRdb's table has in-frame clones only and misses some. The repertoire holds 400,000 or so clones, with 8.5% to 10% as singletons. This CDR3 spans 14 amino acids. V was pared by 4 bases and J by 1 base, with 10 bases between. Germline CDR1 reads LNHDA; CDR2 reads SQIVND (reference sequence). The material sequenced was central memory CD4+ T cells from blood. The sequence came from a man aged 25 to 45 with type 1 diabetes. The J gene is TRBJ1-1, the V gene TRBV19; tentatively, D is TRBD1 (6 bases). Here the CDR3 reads CASSTGAENTEAFF. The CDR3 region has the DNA TGTGCCAGTAGTACGGGGGCTGAGAACACTGAAGCTTTCTTT. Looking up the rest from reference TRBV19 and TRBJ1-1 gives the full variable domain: DGGITQSPKYLFRKEGQNVTLSCEQNLNHDAMYWYRQDPGQGLRLIYYSQIVNDFQKGDIAEGYSVSREKKESFPLTVTSAQKNPTAFYLCASSTGAENTEAFFGQGTRLTVV.